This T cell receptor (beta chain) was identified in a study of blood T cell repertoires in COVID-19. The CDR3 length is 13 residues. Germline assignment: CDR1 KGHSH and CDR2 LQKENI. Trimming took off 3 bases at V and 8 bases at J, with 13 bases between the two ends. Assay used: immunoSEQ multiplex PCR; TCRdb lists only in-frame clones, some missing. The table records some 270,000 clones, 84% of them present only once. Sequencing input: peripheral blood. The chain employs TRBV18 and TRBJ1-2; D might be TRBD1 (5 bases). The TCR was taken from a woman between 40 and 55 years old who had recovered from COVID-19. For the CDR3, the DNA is TGTGCCAGCTCACCGATTCGGGGGGACGGCTACACCTTC. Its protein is CASSPIRGDGYTF.